The following is a TCR beta chain sequence with its context. The target antigen is unknown. The data were obtained in a study of siplizumab effects on memory and regulatory T cells. General study points: Naive T cells apparently outstripped memory cells in diversity and seemed major alloresponse contributors. Proliferating clones, CD4+ or CD8+, lacked an assignable naive or memory phenotype in roughly 80-97% of cases.

Trimming took off 0 bases at V and 11 bases at J, with 11 bases between the two ends. CDR3 length: 13 residues. CDR1 is MNHEY and CDR2 is SVGAGI in the germline V gene. Assay used: immunoSEQ multiplex PCR; TCRdb lists only in-frame clones, some missing. The table has fewer than 15,000 clones, around 41% seen once. For over 5 days at 37°C, the mixed lymphocyte reaction cells were kept in coculture. This receptor was obtained from a human donor in good health; the cells came from an allogeneic mixed lymphocyte reaction. Some clones in this sample may be carry-over from other donors' samples. Sequenced sample: CFSE-low (dividing) CD4+ T cells sorted from an allogeneic mixed lymphocyte reaction. The chain joins TRBV6-5 to TRBJ1-5; TRBD1 is a possible D gene (6 bases). The CDR3 sequence: CASSYSGQGTQHF. The CDR3 region has the DNA TGTGCCAGCAGTTACTCTGGGCAGGGGACCCAGCATTTT.